The clone carrying this TCR beta chain was observed a handful of times. The data originate from a study of T cells after yellow fever vaccination. This CDR3 has 15 amino acids. Between the trimmed V and J ends, which lost 6 bases and 1 base, there was a span of 13 bases. Germline CDR1 reads SGHTA; CDR2 reads FQGTGA. One entry per CDR3 protein results from TCRdb running MiXCR on the 5' RACE reads. Seen here are approximately 550,000 distinct CDR3 sequences, approximately 15% observed once, and the top ten hold over 11%. This TCR came from a man aged 30 to 45 who received the YFV17D yellow fever vaccine. V is TRBV7-3 and J is TRBJ2-1; perhaps TRBD1 as D (5 bases). The sample was PBMCs, taken on the day of the yellow fever booster vaccination. The CDR3 protein is CASRATGTSYNEQFF. In DNA, the CDR3 is TGTGCCAGCAGGGCAACAGGAACTTCCTACAATGAGCAGTTCTTC. The full variable domain, completed using reference TRBV7-3 and TRBJ2-1, is GAGVSQTPSNKVTEKGKYVELRCDPISGHTALYWYRQSLGQGPEFLIYFQGTGAADDSGLPNDRFFAVRPEGSVSTLKIQRTERGDSAVYLCASRATGTSYNEQFFGPGTRLTVL.